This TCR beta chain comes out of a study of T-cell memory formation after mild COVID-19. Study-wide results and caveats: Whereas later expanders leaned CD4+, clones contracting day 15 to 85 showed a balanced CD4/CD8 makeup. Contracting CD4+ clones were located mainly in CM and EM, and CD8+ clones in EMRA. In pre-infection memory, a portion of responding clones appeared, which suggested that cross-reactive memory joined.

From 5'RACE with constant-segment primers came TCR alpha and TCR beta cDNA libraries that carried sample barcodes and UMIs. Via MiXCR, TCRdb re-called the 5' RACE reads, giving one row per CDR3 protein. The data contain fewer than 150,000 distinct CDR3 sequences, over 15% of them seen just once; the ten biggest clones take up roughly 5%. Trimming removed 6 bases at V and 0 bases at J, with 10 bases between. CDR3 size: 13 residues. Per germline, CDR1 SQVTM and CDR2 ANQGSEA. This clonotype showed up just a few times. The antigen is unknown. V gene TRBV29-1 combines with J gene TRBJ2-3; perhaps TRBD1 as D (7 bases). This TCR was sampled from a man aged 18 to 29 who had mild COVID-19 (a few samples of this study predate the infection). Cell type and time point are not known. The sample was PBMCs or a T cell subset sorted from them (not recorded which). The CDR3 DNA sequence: TGCAGCGTGTCAGGGGGGAGCACAGATACGCAGTATTTT. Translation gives CSVSGGSTDTQYF.